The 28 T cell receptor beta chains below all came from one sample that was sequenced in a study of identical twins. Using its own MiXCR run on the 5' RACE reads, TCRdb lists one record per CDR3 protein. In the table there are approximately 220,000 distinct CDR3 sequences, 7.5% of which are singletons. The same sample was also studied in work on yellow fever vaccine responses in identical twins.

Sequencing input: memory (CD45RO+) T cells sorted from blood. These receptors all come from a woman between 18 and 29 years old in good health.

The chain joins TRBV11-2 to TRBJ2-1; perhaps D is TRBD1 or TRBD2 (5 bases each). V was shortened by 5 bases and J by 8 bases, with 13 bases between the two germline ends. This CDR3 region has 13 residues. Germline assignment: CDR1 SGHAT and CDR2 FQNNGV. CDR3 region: CASSPRGLYEQFF. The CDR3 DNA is TGTGCCAGCAGCCCGAGGGGTTTGTATGAGCAGTTCTTC.

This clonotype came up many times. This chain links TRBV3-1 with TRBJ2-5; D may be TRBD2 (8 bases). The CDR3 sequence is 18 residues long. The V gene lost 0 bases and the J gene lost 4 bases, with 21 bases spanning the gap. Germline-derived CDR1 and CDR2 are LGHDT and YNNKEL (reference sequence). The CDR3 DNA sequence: TGTGCCAGCAGCCAAGATAAGGTAGCGGGACAGCGGGGAGAGACCCAGTACTTC. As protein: CASSQDKVAGQRGETQYF.

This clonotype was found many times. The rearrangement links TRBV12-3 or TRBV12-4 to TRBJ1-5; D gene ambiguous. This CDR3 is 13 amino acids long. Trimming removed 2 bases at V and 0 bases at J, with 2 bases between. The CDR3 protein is CASSLRSNQPQHF. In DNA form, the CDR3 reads TGTGCCAGCAGTTTACGTAGCAATCAGCCCCAGCATTTT.

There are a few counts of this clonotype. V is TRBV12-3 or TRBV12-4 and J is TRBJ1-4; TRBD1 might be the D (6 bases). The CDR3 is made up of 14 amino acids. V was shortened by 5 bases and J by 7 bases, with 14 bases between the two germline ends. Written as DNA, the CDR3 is TGTGCCAGCAGTCCCAACAGGGAGGCTGAAAAACTGTTTTTT. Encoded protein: CASSPNREAEKLFF.

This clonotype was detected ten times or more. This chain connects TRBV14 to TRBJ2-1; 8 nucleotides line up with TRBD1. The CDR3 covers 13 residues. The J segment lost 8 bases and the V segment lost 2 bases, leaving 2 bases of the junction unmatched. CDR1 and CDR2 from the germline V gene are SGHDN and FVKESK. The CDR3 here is CASSQLDRDEQFF. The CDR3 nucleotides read TGTGCCAGCAGCCAACTGGACAGGGATGAGCAGTTCTTC.

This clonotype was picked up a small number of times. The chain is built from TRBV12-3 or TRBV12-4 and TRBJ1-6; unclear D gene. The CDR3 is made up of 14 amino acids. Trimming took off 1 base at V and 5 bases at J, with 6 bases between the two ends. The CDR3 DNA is TGTGCCAGCAGTTTAGGGGCCCATAATTCACCCCTCCACTTT. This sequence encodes CASSLGAHNSPLHF.

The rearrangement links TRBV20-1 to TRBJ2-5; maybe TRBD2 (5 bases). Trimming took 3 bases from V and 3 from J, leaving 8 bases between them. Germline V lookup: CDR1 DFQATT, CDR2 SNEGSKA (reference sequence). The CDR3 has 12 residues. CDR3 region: CSASSDKETQYF. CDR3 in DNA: TGCAGTGCTAGTAGCGACAAAGAGACCCAGTACTTC.

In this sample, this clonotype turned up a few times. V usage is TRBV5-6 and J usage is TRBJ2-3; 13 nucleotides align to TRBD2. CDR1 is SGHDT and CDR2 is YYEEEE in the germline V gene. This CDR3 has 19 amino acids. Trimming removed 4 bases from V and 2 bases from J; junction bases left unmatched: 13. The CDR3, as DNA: TGTGCCAGCAGCAAACTAGGACTAGCGGGGGTCATCAACACAGATACGCAGTATTTT. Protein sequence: CASSKLGLAGVINTDTQYF.

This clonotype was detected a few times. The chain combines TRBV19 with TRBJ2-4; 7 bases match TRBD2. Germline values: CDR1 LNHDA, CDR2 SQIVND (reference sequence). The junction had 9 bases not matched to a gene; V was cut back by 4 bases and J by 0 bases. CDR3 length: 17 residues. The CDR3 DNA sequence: TGTGCCAGTAGTAGTTTGGGACTATCTATAGCCAAAAACATTCAGTACTTC. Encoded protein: CASSSLGLSIAKNIQYF.

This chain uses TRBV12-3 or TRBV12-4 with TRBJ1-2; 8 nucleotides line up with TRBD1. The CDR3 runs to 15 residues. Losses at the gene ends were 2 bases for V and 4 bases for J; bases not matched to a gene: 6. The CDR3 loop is CASSLQGAEVYGYTF. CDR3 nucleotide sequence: TGTGCCAGCAGTTTACAGGGGGCTGAAGTCTATGGCTACACCTTC.

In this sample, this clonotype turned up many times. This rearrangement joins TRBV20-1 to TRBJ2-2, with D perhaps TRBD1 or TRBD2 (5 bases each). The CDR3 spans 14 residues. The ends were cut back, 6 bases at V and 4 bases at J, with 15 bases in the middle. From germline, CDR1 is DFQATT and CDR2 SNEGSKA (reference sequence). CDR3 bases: TGCAGTGCACACGGGACCCTGGGCACCGGGGAGCTGTTTTTT. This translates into CSAHGTLGTGELFF.

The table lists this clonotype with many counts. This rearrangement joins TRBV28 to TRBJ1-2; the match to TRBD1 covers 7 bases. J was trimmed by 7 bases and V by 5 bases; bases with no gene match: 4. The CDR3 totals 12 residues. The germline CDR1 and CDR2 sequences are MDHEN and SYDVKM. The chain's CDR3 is CASSINRGGYTF. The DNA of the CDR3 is TGTGCCAGCAGTATCAACAGGGGTGGCTACACCTTC.

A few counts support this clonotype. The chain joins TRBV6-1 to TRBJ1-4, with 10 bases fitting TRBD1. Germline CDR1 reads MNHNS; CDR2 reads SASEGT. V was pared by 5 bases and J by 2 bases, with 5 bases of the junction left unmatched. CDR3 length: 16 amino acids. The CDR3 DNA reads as TGTGCCAGCAGTCAGAGGACAGGGGGGACTAATGAAAAACTGTTTTTT. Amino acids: CASSQRTGGTNEKLFF.

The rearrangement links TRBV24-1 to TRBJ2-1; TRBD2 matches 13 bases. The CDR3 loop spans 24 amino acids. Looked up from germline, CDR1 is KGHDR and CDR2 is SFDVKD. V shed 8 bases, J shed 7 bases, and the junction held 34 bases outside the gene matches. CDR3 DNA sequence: TGTGCCACCATAAATTTTGAAGTGGGCCCTAAGGGAAGGACTAGCGGGAGCATAATGAATGAGCAGTTCTTC. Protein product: CATINFEVGPKGRTSGSIMNEQFF.

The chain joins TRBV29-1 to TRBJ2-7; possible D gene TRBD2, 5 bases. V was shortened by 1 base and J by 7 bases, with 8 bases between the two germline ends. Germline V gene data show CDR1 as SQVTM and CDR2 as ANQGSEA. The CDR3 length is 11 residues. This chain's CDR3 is CSVEVRAEQYF. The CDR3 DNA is TGCAGCGTTGAAGTGCGGGCGGAGCAGTACTTC.

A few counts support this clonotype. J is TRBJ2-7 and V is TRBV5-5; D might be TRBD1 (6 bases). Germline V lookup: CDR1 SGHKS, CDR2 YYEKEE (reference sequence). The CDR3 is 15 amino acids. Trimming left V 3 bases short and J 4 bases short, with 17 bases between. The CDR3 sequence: CASSSQGTGGYEQYF. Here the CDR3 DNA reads TGTGCCAGCAGCTCCCAGGGGACGGGCGGGTACGAGCAGTACTTC.

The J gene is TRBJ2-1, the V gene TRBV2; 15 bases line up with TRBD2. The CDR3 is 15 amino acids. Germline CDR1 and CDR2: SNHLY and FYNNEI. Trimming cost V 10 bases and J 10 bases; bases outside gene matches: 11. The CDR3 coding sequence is TGTGCCAAAGAACCGGGACTAGCGGGAGGAGGCGAGCAGTTCTTC. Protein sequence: CAKEPGLAGGGEQFF.

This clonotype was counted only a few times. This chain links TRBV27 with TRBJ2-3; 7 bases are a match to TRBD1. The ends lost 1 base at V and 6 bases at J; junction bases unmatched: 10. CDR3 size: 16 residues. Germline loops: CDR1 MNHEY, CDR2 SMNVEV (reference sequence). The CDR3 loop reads CASSLLGKTGVDTQYF. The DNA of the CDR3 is TGTGCCAGCAGTTTATTAGGAAAAACAGGGGTGGATACGCAGTATTTT.

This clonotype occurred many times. CDR3: CASSSGQGTYEQYF. The CDR3 region has the DNA TGTGCCAGCAGCTCCGGACAGGGGACCTACGAGCAGTACTTC. The chain uses TRBV12-3 or TRBV12-4 and TRBJ2-7, with TRBD1 matching over 9 bases. CDR3 length: 14 amino acids. The V and J ends lost 6 bases and 2 bases, in that order; junction bases with no gene match: 5.

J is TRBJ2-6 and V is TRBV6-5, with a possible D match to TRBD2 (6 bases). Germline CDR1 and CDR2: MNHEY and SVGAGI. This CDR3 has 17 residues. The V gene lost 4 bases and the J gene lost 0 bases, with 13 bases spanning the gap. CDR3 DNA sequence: TGTGCCAGCAGTTGGGGGGTTGCCGGCTCTGGGGCCAACGTCCTGACTTTC. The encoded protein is CASSWGVAGSGANVLTF.

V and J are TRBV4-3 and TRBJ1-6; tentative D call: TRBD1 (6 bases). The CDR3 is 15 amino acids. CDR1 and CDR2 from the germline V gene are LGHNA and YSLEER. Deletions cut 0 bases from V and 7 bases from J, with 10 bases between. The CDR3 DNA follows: TGCGCCAGCAGCCAAGACGGCAGGGGCAATTCACCCCTCCACTTT. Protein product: CASSQDGRGNSPLHF.

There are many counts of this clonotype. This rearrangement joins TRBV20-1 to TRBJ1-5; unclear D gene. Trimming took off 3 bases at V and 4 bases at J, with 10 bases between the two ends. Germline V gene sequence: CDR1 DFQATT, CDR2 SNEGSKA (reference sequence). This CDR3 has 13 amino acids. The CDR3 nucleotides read TGCAGTGCTAGCGGGATGTGGAATCAGCCCCAGCATTTT. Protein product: CSASGMWNQPQHF.

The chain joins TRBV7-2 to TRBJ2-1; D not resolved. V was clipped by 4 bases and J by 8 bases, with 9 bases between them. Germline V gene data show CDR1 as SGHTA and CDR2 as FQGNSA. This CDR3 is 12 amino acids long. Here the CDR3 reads CASSSSTHEQFF. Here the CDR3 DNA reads TGTGCCAGCAGCTCGAGTACCCATGAGCAGTTCTTC.

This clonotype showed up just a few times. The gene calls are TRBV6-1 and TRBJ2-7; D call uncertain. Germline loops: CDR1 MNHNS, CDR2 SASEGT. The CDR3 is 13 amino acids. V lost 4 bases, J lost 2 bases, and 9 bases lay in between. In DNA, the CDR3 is TGTGCCAGCAGTGGGGTCATAACCTACGAGCAGTACTTC. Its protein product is CASSGVITYEQYF.

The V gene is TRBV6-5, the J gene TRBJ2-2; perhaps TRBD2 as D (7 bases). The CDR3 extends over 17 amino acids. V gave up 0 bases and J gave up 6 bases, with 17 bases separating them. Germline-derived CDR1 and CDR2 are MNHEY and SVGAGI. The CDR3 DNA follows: TGTGCCAGCAGTTACTCGACGGGGGGCCGGGTCCCCGGGGAGCTGTTTTTT. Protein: CASSYSTGGRVPGELFF.

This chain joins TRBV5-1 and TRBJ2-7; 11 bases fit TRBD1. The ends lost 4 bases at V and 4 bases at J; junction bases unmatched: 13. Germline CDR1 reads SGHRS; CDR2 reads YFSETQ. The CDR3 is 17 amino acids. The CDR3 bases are TGCGCCAGCAGCCCTGGACAGGGGGCTGGAGGCGGTTACGAGCAGTACTTC. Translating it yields CASSPGQGAGGGYEQYF.

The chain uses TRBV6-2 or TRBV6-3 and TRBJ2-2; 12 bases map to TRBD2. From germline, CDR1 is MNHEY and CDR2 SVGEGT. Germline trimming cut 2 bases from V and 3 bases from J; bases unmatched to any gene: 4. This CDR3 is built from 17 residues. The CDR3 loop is CASSYLAGGRDTGELFF. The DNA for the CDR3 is TGTGCCAGCAGTTACCTAGCGGGGGGGCGTGACACCGGGGAGCTGTTTTTT.

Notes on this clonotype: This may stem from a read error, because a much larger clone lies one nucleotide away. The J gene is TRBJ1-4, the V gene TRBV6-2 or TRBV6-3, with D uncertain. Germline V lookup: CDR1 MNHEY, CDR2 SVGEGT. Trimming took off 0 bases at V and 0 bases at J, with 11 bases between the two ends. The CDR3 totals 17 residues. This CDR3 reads CASSYSDDSATNEKLFF. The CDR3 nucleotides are TGTGCCAGCAGTTACTCGGACGACTCAGCAACTAATGAAAAACTGTTTTTT.